This T cell receptor beta chain originates from a study of cytomegalovirus exposure and HLA in healthy donors. Study information: The same platform as the approximately 670 first-cohort repertoires was used for the 90 to 150 validation repertoires, a later analysis reported.

The CDR3 has 14 residues. V was trimmed by 7 bases and J by 4 bases, leaving 17 bases between them. CDR1 and CDR2 from the germline V gene are SQVTM and ANQGSEA. Findings and limits, study-wide: The listing of some 170 TCR beta chains classed them as cytomegalovirus-associated. Among the CMV-associated chains, three were confirmed in vitro as specific for CMV antigens.

TCRdb keeps only in-frame clones here, not all; method: immunoSEQ multiplex PCR. The repertoire holds 330,000 or so clones, with approximately 90% as singletons. This clone has more than one count but fewer than ten. Its antigen is unknown. The sample was PBMCs. This sequence originates from a woman between 18 and 29 years old in good health and CMV-seronegative. The chain has TRBV29-1 and TRBJ1-3, with D perhaps TRBD1 (5 bases). This CDR3 is CSAGGGNRGNTIYF. In DNA, the CDR3 is TGCAGCGCCGGCGGGGGTAATCGCGGAAACACCATATATTTT.